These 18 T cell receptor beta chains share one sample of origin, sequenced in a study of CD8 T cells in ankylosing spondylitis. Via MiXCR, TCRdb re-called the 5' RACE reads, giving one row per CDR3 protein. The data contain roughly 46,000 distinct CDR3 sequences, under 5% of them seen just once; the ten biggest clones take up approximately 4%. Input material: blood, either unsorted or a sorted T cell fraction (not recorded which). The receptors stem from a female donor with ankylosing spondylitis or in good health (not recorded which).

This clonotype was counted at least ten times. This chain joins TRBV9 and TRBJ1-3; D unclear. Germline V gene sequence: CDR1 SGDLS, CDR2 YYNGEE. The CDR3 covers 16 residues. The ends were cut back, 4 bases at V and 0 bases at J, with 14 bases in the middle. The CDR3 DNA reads TGTGCCAGCAGCCCCTTAGGCACATACTCTGGAAACACCATATATTTT. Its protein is CASSPLGTYSGNTIYF.

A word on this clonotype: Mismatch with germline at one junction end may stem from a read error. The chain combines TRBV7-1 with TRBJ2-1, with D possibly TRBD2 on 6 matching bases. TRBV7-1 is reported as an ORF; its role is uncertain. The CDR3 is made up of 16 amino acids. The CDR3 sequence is CVSSQPGDPDPNEQFF. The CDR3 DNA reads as TGTGTCAGCAGTCAGCCGGGGGACCCAGACCCCAATGAGCAGTTCTTC.

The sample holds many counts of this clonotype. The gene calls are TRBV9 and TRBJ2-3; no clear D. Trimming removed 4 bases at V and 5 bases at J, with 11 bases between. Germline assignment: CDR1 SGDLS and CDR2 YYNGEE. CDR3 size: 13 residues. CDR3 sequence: CASSQQLEDTQYF. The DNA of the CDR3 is TGTGCCAGCAGCCAGCAATTGGAAGATACGCAGTATTTT.

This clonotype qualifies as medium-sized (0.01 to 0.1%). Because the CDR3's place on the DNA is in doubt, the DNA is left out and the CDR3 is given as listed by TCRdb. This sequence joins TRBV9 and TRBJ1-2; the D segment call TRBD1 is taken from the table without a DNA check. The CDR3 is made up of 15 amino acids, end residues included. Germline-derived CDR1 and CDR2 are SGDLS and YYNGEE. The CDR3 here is CASSAPDSFGNGYTF.

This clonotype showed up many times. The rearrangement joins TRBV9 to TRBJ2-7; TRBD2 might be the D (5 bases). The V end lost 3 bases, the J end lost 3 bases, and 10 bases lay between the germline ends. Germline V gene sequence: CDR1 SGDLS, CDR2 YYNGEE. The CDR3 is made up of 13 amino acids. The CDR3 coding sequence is TGTGCCAGCAGCGCGGACTCCAGCTACGAGCAGTACTTC. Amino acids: CASSADSSYEQYF.

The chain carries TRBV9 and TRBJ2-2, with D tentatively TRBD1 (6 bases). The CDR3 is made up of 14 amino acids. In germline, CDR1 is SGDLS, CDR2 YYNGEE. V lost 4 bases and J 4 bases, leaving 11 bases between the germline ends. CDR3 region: CASSPLDSTGELFF. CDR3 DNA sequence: TGTGCCAGCAGCCCCCTGGACAGCACCGGGGAGCTGTTTTTT.

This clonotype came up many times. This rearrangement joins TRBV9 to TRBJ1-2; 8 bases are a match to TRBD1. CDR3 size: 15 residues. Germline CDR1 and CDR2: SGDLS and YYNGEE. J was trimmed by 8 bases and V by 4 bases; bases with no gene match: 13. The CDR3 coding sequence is TGTGCCAGCAGCCTAACCTCTCTCACAGGGGGAGGCTACACCTTC. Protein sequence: CASSLTSLTGGGYTF.

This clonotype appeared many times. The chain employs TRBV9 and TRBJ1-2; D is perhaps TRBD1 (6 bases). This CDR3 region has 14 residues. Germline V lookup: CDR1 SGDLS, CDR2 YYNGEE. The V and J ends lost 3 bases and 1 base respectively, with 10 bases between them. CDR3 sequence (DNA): TGTGCCAGCAGCGCCCTACAGGGTAACTATGGCTACACCTTC. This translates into CASSALQGNYGYTF.

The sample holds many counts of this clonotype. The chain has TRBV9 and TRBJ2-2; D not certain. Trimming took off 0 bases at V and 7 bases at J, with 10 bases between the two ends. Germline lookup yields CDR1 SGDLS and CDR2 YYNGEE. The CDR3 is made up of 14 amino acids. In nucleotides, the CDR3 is TGTGCCAGCAGCGTAGCGACTCTAAGCGGGGAGCTGTTTTTT. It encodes CASSVATLSGELFF. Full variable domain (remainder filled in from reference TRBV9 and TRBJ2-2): DSGVTQTPKHLITATGQRVTLRCSPRSGDLSVYWYQQSLDQGLQFLIQYYNGEERAKGNILERFSAQQFPDLHSELNLSSLELGDSALYFCASSVATLSGELFFGEGSRLTVL.

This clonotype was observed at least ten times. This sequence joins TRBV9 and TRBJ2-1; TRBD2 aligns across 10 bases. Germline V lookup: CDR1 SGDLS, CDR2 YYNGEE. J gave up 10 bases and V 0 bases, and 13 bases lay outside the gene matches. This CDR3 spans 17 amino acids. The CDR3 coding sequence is TGTGCCAGCAGCGTAGCGGCTAGCGGGGGCCCAGGGGGGGAGCAGTTCTTC. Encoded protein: CASSVAASGGPGGEQFF. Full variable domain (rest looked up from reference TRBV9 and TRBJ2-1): DSGVTQTPKHLITATGQRVTLRCSPRSGDLSVYWYQQSLDQGLQFLIQYYNGEERAKGNILERFSAQQFPDLHSELNLSSLELGDSALYFCASSVAASGGPGGEQFFGPGTRLTVL.

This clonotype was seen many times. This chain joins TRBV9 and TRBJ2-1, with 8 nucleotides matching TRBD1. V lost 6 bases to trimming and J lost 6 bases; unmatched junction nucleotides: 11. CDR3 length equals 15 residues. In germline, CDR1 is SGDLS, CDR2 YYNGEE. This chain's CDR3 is CASTKGWGQANEQFF. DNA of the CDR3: TGTGCCAGCACTAAGGGGTGGGGACAGGCCAATGAGCAGTTCTTC.

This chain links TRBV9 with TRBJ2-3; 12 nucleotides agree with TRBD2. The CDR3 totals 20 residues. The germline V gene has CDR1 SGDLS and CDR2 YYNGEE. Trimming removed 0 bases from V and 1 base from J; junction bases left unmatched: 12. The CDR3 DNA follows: TGTGCCAGCAGCGTAGTCGACCTAGCGGGGGGGACAAGAGGCACAGATACGCAGTATTTT. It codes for CASSVVDLAGGTRGTDTQYF.

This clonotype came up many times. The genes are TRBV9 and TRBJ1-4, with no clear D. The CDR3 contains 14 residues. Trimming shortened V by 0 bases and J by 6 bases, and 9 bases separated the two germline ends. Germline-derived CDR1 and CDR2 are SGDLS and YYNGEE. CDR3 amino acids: CASSVDGLDEKLFF. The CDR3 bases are TGTGCCAGCAGCGTAGACGGGCTAGATGAAAAACTGTTTTTT.

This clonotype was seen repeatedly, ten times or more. The CDR3 sequence: CASSPRDGYEQYF. The DNA of the CDR3 is TGTGCCAGCAGCCCTAGGGACGGCTACGAGCAGTACTTC. The genes are TRBV9 and TRBJ2-7; possibly TRBD1 or TRBD2 for D (5 bases each). V was clipped by 4 bases and J by 3 bases, with 11 bases between them. Germline-derived CDR1 and CDR2 are SGDLS and YYNGEE. The CDR3 has 13 residues.

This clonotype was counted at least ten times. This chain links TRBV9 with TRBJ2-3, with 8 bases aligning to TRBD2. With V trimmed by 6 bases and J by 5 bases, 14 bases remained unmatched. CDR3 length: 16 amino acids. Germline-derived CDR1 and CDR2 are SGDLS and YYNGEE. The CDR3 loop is CASTKLRGGQGDTQYF. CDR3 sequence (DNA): TGTGCCAGCACTAAGCTCCGGGGGGGTCAGGGAGATACGCAGTATTTT. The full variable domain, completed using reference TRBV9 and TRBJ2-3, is DSGVTQTPKHLITATGQRVTLRCSPRSGDLSVYWYQQSLDQGLQFLIQYYNGEERAKGNILERFSAQQFPDLHSELNLSSLELGDSALYFCASTKLRGGQGDTQYFGPGTRLTVL.

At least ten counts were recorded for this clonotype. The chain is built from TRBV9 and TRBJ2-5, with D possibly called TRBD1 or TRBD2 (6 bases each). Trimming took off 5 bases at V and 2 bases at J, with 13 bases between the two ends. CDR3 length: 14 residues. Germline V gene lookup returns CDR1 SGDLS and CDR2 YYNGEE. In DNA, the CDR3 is TGTGCCAGCAGTCTTCTAGGGGGGCAAGAGACCCAGTACTTC. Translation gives CASSLLGGQETQYF.

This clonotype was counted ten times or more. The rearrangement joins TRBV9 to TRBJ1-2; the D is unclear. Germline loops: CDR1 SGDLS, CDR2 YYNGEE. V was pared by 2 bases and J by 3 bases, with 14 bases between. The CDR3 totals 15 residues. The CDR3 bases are TGTGCCAGCAGCGTCAGGACTGGGCCCGACTATGGCTACACCTTC. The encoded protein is CASSVRTGPDYGYTF.

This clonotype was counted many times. CDR3 region: CASSEIAGIYNEQFF. The DNA of the CDR3 is TGTGCCAGCAGCGAGATAGCGGGGATTTACAATGAGCAGTTCTTC. V gene TRBV9 combines with J gene TRBJ2-1; 8 positions agree with TRBD2. With 3 bases clipped from V and 4 bases from J, the junction kept 6 bases outside the gene matches. Germline V gene data show CDR1 as SGDLS and CDR2 as YYNGEE. The CDR3 has 15 residues.